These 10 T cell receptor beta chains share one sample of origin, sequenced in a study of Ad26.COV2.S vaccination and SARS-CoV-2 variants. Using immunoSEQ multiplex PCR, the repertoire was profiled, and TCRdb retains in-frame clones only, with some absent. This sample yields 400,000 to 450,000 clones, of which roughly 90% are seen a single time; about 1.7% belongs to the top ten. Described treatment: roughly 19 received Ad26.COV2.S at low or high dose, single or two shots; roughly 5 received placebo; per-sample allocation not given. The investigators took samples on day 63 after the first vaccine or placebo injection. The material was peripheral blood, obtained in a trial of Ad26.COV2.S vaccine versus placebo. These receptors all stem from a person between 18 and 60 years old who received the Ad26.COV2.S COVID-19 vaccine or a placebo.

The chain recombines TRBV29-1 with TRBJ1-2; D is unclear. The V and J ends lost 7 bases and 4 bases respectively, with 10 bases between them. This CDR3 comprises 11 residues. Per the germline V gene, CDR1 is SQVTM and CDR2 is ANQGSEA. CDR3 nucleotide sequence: TGCAGCGGGTGGGTCGGCTATGGCTACACCTTC. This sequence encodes CSGWVGYGYTF.

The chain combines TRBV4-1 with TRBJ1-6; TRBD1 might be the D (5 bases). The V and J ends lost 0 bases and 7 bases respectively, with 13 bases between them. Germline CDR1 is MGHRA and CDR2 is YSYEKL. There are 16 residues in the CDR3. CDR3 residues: CASSQDRAQANSPLHF. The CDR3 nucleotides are TGCGCCAGCAGCCAAGACCGGGCACAGGCAAATTCACCCCTCCACTTT.

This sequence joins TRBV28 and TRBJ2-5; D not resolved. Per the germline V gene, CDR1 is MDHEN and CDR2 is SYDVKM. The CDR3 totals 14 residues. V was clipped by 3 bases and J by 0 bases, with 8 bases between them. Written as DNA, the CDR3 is TGTGCCAGCAGTTTTCGGCATAACCAAGAGACCCAGTACTTC. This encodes CASSFRHNQETQYF.

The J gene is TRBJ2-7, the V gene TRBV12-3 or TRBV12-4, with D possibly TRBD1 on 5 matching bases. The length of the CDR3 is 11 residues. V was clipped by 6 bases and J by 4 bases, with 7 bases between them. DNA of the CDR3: TGTGCCAGCAGGGCAGGGTACGAGCAGTACTTC. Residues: CASRAGYEQYF.

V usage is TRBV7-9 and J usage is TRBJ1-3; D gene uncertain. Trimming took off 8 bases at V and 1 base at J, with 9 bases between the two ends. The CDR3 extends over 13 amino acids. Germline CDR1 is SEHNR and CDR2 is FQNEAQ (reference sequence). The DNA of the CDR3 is TGTGCCAGCGGAACCCAGTCTGGAAACACCATATATTTT. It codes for CASGTQSGNTIYF.

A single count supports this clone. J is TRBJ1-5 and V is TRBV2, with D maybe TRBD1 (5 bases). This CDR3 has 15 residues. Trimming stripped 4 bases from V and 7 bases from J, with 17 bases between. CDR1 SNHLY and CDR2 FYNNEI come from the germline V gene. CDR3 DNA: TGTGCCAGCAGTGTAGACTTCAGGGATCCCCAGCCCCAGCATTTT. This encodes CASSVDFRDPQPQHF. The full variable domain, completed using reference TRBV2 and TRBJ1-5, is EPEVTQTPSHQVTQMGQEVILRCVPISNHLYFYWYRQILGQKVEFLVSFYNNEISEKSEIFDDQFSVERPDGSNFTLKIRSTKLEDSAMYFCASSVDFRDPQPQHFGDGTRLSIL.

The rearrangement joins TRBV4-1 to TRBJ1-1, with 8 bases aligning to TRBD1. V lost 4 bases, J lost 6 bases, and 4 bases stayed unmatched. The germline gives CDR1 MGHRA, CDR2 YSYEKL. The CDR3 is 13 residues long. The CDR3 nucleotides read TGCGCCAGCAGCCGGTGGACAGGGTCTGAAGCTTTCTTT. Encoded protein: CASSRWTGSEAFF.

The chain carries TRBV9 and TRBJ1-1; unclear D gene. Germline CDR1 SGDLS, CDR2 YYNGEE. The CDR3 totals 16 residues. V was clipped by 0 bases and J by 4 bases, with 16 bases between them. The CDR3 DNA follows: TGTGCCAGCAGCGTAGTTAATGGGGTATGGGGCACTGAAGCTTTCTTT. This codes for CASSVVNGVWGTEAFF.

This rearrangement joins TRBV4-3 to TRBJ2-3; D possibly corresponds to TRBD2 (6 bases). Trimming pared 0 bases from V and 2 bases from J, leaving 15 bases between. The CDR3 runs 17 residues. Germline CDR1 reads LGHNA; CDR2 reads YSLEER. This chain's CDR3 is CASSQEWTTQNTDTQYF. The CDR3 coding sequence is TGCGCCAGCAGCCAAGAGTGGACTACCCAGAACACAGATACGCAGTATTTT.

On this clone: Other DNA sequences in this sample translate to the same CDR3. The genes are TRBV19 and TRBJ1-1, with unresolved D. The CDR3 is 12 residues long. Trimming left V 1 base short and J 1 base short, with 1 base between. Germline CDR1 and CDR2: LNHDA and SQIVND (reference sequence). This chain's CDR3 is CASSIGNTEAFF. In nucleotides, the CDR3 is TGTGCCAGTAGTATAGGGAACACTGAAGCTTTCTTT.